This TCR beta chain stems from a study of blood T cells in healthy people across ages. Germline V gives CDR1 ENHRY, CDR2 SYGVKD. The CDR3 sequence is 14 residues long. V was shortened by 4 bases and J by 2 bases, with 9 bases between the two germline ends. Peripheral blood samples of 9 to 10 milliliters were drawn from each donor. A second PCR, run for roughly 6 to 11 cycles, used a sample-barcoded 5' primer plus a J-beta primer mix. One entry per CDR3 protein, called by TCRdb with MiXCR from the 5' RACE reads. The profile shows around 1,600,000 distinct CDR3 sequences, about 45% of them singletons. In this sample, this clonotype turned up many times.

What was sequenced was blood. The sequence was obtained from a woman younger than 35 in good health. This chain joins TRBV10-3 and TRBJ1-5, with D possibly being TRBD1 (5 bases). The CDR3 DNA is TGTGCCATCAGTGGTCAGGGAGGCAATCAGCCCCAGCATTTT. Protein sequence: CAISGQGGNQPQHF.